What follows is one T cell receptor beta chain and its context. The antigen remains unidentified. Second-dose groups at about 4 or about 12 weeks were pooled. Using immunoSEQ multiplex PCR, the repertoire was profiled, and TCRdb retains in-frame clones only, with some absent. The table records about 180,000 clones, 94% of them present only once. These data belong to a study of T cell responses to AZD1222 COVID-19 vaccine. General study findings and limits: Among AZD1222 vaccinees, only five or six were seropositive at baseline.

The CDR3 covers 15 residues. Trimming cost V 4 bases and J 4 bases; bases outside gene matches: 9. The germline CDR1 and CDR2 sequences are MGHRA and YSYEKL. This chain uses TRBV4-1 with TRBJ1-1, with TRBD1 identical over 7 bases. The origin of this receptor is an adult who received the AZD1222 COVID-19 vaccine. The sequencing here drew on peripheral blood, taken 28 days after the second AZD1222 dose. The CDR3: CASSPSTGLGTEAFF. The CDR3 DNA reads TGCGCCAGCAGCCCCTCGACAGGGCTGGGCACTGAAGCTTTCTTT.